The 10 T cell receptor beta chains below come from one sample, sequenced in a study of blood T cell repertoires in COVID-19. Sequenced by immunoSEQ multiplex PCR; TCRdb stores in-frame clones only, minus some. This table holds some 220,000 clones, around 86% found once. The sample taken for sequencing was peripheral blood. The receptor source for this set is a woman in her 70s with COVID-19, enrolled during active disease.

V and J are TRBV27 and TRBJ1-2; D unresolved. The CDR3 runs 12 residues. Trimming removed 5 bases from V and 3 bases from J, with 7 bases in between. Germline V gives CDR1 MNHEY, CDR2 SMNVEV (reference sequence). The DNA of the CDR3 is TGTGCCAGCAGTGGGAGATACTATGGCTACACCTTC. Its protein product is CASSGRYYGYTF.

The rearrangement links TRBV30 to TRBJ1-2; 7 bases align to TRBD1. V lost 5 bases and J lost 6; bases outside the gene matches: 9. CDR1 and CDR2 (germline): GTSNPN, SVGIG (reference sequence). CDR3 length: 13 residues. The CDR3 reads CAWPRDSLNGYTF. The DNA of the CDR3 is TGTGCCTGGCCCCGGGACAGTTTAAATGGCTACACCTTC.

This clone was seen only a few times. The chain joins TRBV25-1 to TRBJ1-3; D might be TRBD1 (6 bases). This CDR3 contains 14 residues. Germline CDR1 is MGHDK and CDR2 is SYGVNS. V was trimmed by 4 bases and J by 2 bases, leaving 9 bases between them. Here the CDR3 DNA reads TGTGCCAGCAGTGCCCCAGGGGCTGGAAACACCATATATTTT. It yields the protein CASSAPGAGNTIYF.

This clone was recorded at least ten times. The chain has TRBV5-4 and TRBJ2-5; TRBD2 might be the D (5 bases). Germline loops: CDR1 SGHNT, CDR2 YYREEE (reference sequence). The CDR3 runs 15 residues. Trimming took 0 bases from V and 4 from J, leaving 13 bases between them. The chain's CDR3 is CASSLASGIGETQYF. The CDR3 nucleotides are TGTGCCAGCAGCTTGGCTTCCGGGATTGGAGAGACCCAGTACTTC.

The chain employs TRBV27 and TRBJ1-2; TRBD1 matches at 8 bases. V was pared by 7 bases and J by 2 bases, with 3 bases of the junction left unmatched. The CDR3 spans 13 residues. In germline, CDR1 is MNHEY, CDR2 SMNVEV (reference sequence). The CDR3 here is CASTDRGNYGYTF. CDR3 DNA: TGTGCCAGCACCGACAGGGGCAACTATGGCTACACCTTC.

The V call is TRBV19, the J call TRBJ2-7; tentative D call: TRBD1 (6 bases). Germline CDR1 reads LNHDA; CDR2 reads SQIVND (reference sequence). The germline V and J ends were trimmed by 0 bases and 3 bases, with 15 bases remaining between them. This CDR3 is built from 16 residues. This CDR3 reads CASSIEGTGKLYEQYF. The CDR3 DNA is TGTGCCAGTAGTATAGAAGGAACAGGGAAGCTCTACGAGCAGTACTTC. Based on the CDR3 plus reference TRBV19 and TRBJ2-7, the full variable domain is DGGITQSPKYLFRKEGQNVTLSCEQNLNHDAMYWYRQDPGQGLRLIYYSQIVNDFQKGDIAEGYSVSREKKESFPLTVTSAQKNPTAFYLCASSIEGTGKLYEQYFGPGTRLTVT.

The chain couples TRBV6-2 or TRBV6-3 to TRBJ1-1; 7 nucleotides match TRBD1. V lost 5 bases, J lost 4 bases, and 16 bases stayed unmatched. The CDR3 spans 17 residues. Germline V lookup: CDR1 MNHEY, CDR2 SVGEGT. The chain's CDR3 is CASSGETTGVGGTEAFF. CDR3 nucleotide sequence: TGTGCCAGCAGTGGGGAGACCACAGGGGTAGGCGGCACTGAAGCTTTCTTT.

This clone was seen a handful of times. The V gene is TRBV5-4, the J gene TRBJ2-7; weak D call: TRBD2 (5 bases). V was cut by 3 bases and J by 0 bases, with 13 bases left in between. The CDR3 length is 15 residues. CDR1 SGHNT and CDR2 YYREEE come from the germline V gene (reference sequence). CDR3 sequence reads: CASSSPGFSSYEQYF. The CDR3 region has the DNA TGTGCCAGCAGCTCCCCGGGGTTTAGCTCCTACGAGCAGTACTTC.

CDR3 sequence (DNA): TGTGCCAGCTCAACGACAGGGGCCGGGGAGCTGTTTTTT. Translating gives CASSTTGAGELFF. The J gene is TRBJ2-2, the V gene TRBV18; 8 nucleotides match TRBD1. The CDR3 extends over 13 amino acids. Per germline, CDR1 KGHSH and CDR2 LQKENI. V was clipped by 5 bases and J by 6 bases; unmatched bases: 2.

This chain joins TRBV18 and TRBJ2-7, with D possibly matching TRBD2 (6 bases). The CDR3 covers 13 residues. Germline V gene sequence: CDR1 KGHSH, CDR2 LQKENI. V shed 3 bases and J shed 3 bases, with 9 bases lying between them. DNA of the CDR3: TGTGCCAGCTCACCCCGACTAGACTACGAGCAGTACTTC. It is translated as CASSPRLDYEQYF.